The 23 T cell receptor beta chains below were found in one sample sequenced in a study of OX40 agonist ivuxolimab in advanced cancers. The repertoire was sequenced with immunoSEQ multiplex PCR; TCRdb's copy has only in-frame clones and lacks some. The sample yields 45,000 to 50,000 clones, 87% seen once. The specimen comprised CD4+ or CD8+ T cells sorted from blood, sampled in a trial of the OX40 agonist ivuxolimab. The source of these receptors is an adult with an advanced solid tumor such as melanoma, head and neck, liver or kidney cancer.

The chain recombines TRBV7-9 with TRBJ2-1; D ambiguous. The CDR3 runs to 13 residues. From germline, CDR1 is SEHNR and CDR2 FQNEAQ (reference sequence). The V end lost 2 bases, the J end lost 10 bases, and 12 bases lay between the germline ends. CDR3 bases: TGTGCCAGCAGCTTAAGTCTACTGGGGGAGCAGTTCTTC. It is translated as CASSLSLLGEQFF.

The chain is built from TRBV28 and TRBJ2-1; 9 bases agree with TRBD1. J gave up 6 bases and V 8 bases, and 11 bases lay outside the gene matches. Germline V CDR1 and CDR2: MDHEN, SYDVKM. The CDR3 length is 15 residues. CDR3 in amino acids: CASLGRDRVFNEQFF. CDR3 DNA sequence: TGTGCCAGCCTTGGCCGGGACAGGGTGTTCAATGAGCAGTTCTTC.

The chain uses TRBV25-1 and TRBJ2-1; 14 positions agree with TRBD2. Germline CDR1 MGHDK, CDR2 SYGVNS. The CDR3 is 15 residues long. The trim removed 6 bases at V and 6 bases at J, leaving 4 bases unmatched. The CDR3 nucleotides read TGTGCCAGCAGCGTGACTAGCGGGAGGGTCAATGAGCAGTTCTTC. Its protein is CASSVTSGRVNEQFF.

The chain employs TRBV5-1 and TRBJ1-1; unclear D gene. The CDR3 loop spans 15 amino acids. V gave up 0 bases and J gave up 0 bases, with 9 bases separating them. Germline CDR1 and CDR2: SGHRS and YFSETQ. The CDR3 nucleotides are TGCGCCAGCAGCTTGGCCGGCAGCATGAACACTGAAGCTTTCTTT. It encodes CASSLAGSMNTEAFF.

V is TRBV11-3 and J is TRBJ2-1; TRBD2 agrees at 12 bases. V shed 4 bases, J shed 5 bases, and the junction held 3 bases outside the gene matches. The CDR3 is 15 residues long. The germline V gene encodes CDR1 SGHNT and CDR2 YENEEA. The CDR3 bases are TGTGCCAGCAGCTACGGACTAGCGGGAAACAATGAGCAGTTCTTC. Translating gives CASSYGLAGNNEQFF.

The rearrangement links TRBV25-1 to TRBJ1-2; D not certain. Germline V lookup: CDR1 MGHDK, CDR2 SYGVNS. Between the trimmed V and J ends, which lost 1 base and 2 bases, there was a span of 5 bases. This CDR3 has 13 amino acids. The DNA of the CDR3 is TGTGCCAGCAGTGAATCGAAGAACTATGGCTACACCTTC. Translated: CASSESKNYGYTF.

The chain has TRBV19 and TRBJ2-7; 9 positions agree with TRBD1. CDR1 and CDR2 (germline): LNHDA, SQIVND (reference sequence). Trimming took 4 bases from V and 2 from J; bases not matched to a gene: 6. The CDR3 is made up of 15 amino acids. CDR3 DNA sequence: TGTGCCAGTAGTAGCGGACAGGGGAGTACCTACGAGCAGTACTTC. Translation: CASSSGQGSTYEQYF. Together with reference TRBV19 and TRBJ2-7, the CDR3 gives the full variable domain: DGGITQSPKYLFRKEGQNVTLSCEQNLNHDAMYWYRQDPGQGLRLIYYSQIVNDFQKGDIAEGYSVSREKKESFPLTVTSAQKNPTAFYLCASSSGQGSTYEQYFGPGTRLTVT.

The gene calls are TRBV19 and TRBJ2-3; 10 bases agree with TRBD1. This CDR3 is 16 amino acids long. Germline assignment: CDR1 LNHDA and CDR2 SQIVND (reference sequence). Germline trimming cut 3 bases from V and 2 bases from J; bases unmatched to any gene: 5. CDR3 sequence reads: CASSMGQGSNTDTQYF. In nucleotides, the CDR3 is TGTGCCAGTAGTATGGGACAGGGGTCGAACACAGATACGCAGTATTTT. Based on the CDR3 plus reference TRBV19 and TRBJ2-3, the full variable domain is DGGITQSPKYLFRKEGQNVTLSCEQNLNHDAMYWYRQDPGQGLRLIYYSQIVNDFQKGDIAEGYSVSREKKESFPLTVTSAQKNPTAFYLCASSMGQGSNTDTQYFGPGTRLTVL.

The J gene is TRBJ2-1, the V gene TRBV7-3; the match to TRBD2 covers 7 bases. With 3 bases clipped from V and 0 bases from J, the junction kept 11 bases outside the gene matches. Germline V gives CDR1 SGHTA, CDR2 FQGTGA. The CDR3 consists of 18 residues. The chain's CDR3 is CASSFFVGGPSSYNEQFF. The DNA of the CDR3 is TGTGCCAGCAGCTTCTTCGTGGGAGGGCCGAGCTCCTACAATGAGCAGTTCTTC.

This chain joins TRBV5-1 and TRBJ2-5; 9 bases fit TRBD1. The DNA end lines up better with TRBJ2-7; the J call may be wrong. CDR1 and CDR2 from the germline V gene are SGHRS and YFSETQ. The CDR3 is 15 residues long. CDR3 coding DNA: TGCGCCAGCAGACCTTGGGGACAGGGCTCCTACGAGCAGTACTTC. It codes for CASRPWGQGSYEQYF.

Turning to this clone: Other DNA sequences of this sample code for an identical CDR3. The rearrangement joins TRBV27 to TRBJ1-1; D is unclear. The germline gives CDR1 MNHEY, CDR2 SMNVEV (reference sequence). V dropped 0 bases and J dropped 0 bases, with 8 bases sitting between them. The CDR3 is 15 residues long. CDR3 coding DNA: TGTGCCAGCAGTTTATCAACAGAGTTGAACACTGAAGCTTTCTTT. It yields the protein CASSLSTELNTEAFF.

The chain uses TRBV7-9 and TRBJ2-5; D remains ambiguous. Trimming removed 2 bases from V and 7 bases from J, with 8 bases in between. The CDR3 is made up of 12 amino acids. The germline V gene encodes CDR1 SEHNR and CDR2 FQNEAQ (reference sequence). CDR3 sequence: CASSLTRGTQYF. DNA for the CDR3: TGTGCCAGCAGCTTAACCAGAGGGACCCAGTACTTC.

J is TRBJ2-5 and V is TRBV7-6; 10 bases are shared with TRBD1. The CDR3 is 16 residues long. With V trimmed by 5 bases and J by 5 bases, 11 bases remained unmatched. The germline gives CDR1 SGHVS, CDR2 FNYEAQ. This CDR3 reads CASSPWTGGGVETQYF. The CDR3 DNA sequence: TGTGCCAGCAGCCCCTGGACAGGGGGGGGTGTGGAGACCCAGTACTTC.

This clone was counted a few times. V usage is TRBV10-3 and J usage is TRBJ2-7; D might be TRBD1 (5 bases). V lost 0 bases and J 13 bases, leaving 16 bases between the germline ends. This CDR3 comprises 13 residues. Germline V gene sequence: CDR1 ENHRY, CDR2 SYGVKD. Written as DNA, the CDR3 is TGTGCCATCAGTGAGTCGTTCCGGCAGGGCCCCTACTTC. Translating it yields CAISESFRQGPYF.

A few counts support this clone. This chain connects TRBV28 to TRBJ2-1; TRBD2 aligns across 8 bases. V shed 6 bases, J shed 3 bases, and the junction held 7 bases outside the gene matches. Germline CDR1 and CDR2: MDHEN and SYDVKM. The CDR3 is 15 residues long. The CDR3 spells CASRTGSGSYNEQFF. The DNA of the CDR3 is TGTGCCAGCAGGACCGGCAGCGGGAGCTACAATGAGCAGTTCTTC. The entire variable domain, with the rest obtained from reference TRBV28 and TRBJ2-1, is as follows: DVKVTQSSRYLVKRTGEKVFLECVQDMDHENMFWYRQDPGLGLRLIYFSYDVKMKEKGDIPEGYSVSREKKERFSLILESASTNQTSMYLCASRTGSGSYNEQFFGPGTRLTVL.

DNA of the CDR3: TGCGCCAGCAGCTTGGTGCACGCGAACACCGGGGAGCTGTTTTTT. Protein sequence: CASSLVHANTGELFF. This chain connects TRBV5-1 to TRBJ2-2; no reliable D call. The V and J ends lost 0 bases and 0 bases respectively, with 6 bases between them. The CDR3 length is 15 residues. Germline V CDR1 and CDR2: SGHRS, YFSETQ.

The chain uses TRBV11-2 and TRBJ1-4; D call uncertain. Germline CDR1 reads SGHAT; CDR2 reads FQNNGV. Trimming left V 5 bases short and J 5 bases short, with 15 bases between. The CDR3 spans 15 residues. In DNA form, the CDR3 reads TGTGCCAGCAGCCTGAAGACGGCCCAAAATGAAAAACTGTTTTTT. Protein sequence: CASSLKTAQNEKLFF.

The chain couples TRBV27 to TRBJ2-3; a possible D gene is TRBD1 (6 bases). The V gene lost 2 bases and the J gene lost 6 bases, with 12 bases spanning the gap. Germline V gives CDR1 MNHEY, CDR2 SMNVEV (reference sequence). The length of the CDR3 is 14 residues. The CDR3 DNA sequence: TGTGCCAGCAGTTTAACCAGGGGTAGGGATACGCAGTATTTT. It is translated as CASSLTRGRDTQYF.

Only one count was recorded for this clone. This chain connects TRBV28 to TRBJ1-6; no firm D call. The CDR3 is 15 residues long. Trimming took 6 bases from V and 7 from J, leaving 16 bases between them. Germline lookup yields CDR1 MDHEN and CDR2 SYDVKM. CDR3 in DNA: TGTGCCAGCAGCGAAAGGGTTCGGTTAAATTCACCCCTCCACTTT. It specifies CASSERVRLNSPLHF.

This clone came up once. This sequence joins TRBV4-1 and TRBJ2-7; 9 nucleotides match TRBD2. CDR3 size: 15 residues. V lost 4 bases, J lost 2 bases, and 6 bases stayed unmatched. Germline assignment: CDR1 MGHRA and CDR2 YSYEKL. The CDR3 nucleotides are TGCGCCAGCAGCCTCCCGGGACTAGCACCCTACGAGCAGTACTTC. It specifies CASSLPGLAPYEQYF.

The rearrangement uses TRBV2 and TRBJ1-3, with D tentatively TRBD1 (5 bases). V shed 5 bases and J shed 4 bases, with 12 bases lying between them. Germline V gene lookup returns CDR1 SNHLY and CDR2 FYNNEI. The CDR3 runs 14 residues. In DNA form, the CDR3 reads TGTGCCAGCAGTAAAGAAGGGACCGGAAACACCATATATTTT. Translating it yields CASSKEGTGNTIYF.

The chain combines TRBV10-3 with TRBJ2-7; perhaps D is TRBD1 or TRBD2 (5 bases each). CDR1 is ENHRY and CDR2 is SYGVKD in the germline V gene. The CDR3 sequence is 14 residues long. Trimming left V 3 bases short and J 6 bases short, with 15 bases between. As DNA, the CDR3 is TGTGCCATCAGTGAATCTGGGAGAGGGGCCGAGCAGTACTTC. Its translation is CAISESGRGAEQYF.

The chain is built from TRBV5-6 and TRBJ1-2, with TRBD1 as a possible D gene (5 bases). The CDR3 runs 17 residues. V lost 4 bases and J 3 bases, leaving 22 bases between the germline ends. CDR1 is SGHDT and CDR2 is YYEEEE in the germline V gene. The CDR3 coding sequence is TGTGCCAGCAGCCCCGTGACAGCACCCCAGGGTGACTATGGCTACACCTTC. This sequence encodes CASSPVTAPQGDYGYTF.